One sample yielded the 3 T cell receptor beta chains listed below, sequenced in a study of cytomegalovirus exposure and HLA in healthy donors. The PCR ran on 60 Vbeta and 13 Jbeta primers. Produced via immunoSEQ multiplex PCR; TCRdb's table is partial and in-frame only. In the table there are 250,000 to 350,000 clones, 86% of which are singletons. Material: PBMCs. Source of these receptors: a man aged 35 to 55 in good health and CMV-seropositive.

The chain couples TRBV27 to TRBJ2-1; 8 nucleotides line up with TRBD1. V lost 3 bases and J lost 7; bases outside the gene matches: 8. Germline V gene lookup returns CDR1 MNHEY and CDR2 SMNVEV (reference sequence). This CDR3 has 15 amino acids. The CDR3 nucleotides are TGTGCCAGCAGTTTGCAGGGGGCAACAAAGAATGAGCAGTTCTTC. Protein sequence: CASSLQGATKNEQFF.

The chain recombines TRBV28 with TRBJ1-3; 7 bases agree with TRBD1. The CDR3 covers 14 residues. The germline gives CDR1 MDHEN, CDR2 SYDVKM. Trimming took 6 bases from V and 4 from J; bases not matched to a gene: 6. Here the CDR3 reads CASSYRGAGNTIYF. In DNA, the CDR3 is TGTGCCAGCAGCTACAGGGGAGCCGGAAACACCATATATTTT.

The CDR3 DNA follows: TGTGCCAGCAGCTACCTCGACAGGGGGCCCTCCTACGAGCAGTACTTC. It is translated as CASSYLDRGPSYEQYF. J is TRBJ2-7 and V is TRBV6-5, with 10 bases lining up with TRBD1. The trim removed 6 bases at V and 0 bases at J, leaving 8 bases unmatched. Germline values: CDR1 MNHEY, CDR2 SVGAGI. The length of the CDR3 is 16 residues.